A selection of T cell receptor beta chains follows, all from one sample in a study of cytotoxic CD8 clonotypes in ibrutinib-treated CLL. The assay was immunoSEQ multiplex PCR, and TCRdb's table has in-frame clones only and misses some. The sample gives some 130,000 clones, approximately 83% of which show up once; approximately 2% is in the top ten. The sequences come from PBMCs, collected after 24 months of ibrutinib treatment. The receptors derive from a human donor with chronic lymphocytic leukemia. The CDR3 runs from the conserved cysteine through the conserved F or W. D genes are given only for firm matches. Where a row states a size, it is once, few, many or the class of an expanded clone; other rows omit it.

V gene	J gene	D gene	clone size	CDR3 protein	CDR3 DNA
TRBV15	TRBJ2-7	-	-	CATSRDRNYEQYF	TGTGCCACCAGCAGAGATCGGAACTACGAGCAGTACTTC
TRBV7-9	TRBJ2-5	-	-	CASSLVWGRGETQYF	TGTGCCAGCAGCTTAGTTTGGGGGCGAGGGGAGACCCAGTACTTC
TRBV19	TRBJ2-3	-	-	CASSGGADTQYF	TGTGCCAGTAGTGGGGGCGCAGATACGCAGTATTTT
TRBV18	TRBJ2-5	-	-	CASSPFEETQYF	TGTGCCAGCTCACCGTTTGAAGAGACCCAGTACTTC
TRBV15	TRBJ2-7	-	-	CATSRAGVGEQYF	TGTGCCACCAGCAGAGCAGGGGTGGGCGAGCAGTACTTC
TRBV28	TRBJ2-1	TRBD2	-	CASSHSVPGGTYNEQFF	TGTGCCAGCAGTCACTCCGTCCCGGGAGGGACCTACAATGAGCAGTTCTTC
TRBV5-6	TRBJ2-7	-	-	CASSFDYEQYF	TGTGCCAGCAGCTTTGACTACGAGCAGTACTTC
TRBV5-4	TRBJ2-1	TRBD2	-	CASSLQRDSNEQFF	TGTGCCAGCAGCTTGCAGCGGGACTCGAATGAGCAGTTCTTC
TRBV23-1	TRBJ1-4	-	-	CASSPRSPGTDEKLFF	TGCGCCAGCAGTCCCCGTTCGCCCGGGACTGATGAAAAACTGTTTTTT
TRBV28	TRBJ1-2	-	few	CASSITGREGYGYTF	TGTGCCAGCAGTATTACAGGGAGGGAGGGCTATGGCTACACCTTC
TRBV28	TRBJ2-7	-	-	CASNYRGAGYEQYF	TGTGCCAGCAACTACCGGGGGGCGGGGTACGAGCAGTACTTC
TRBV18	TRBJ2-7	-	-	CASSLGTGRLYEQYF	TGTGCCAGCTCTTTAGGGACGGGACGGCTCTACGAGCAGTACTTC
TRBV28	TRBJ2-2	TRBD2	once	CASSSGVAGGLGGELFF	TGTGCCAGCAGTTCCGGGGTAGCGGGAGGGCTTGGCGGGGAGCTGTTTTTT
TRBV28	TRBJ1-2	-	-	CASSLKGRGYGYTF	TGTGCCAGCAGTTTAAAGGGGCGGGGCTATGGCTACACCTTC
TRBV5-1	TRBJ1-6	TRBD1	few	CASSFRGPESPLHF	TGCGCCAGCAGCTTTAGGGGGCCTGAGTCACCCCTCCACTTT
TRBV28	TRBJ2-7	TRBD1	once	CASSFPPAGGPDEQYF	TGTGCCAGCAGTTTCCCTCCGGCAGGGGGCCCCGACGAGCAGTACTTC
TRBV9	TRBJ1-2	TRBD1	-	CASSVAGTGLGYTF	TGTGCCAGCAGCGTAGCAGGGACAGGACTCGGCTACACCTTC
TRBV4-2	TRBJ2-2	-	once	CASSRPGSPSRELFF	TGTGCCAGCAGCCGGCCGGGGAGCCCCTCCCGGGAGCTGTTTTTT
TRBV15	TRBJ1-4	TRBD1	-	CATSSGTGGTNEKLFF	TGTGCCACCAGCAGCGGGACAGGGGGAACTAATGAAAAACTGTTTTTT
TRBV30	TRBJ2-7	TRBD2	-	CAWSALGRGAYEQYF	TGTGCCTGGAGTGCCCTAGGGCGGGGGGCATACGAGCAGTACTTC
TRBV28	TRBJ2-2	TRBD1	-	CASSTGGTGELFF	TGTGCCAGCAGTACAGGGGGGACCGGGGAGCTGTTTTTT
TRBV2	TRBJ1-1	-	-	CASQSSNTEAFF	TGTGCCAGCCAAAGTTCGAACACTGAAGCTTTCTTT
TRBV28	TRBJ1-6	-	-	CASSLSRGIYSPLHF	TGTGCCAGCAGTTTATCTCGGGGGATCTATTCACCCCTCCACTTT
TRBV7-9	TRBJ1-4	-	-	CASSLVGGTNEKLFF	TGTGCCAGCAGCTTAGTAGGAGGCACTAATGAAAAACTGTTTTTT
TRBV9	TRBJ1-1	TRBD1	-	CASSVGLGGVNTEAFF	TGTGCCAGCAGCGTAGGTTTAGGGGGCGTGAACACTGAAGCTTTCTTT
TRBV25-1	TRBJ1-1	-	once	CASSQEGYTEAFF	TGTGCCAGCAGTCAGGAGGGGTACACTGAAGCTTTCTTT